This T cell receptor beta chain derives from a study of shared clonotypes between healthy human individuals. Study outcomes and limitations: Tissue TCR repertoires likely differ from these blood-only repertoires. The expectation was that sequencing depth would affect clonotype sharing among donors.

On this clone: Its antigen is currently unknown.

At the deep level, the assay was run. Unsorted PBMC DNA sequencing spanned ten immunoSEQ deep assay plates. TCRdb's copy holds only in-frame clones and misses some; the assay was immunoSEQ multiplex PCR. There are some 530,000 clones in the sample; over 70% occur only once, and roughly 12% lies in the top ten. With 4 bases removed from V and 0 bases from J, the gap between germline ends came to 14 bases. CDR3 length: 16 residues. Germline CDR1 reads SGHDT; CDR2 reads YYEEEE. The sequence derives from a woman aged 40-49 years in good health. Some clones in this sample may be carry-over from other donors' samples. The chain couples TRBV5-6 to TRBJ1-3, with a weak D call TRBD1 (6 bases). The sample taken for sequencing was PBMCs. This chain's CDR3 is CASSPLTGYSGNTIYF. The CDR3 DNA sequence: TGTGCCAGCAGCCCCCTGACAGGCTACTCTGGAAACACCATATATTTT.